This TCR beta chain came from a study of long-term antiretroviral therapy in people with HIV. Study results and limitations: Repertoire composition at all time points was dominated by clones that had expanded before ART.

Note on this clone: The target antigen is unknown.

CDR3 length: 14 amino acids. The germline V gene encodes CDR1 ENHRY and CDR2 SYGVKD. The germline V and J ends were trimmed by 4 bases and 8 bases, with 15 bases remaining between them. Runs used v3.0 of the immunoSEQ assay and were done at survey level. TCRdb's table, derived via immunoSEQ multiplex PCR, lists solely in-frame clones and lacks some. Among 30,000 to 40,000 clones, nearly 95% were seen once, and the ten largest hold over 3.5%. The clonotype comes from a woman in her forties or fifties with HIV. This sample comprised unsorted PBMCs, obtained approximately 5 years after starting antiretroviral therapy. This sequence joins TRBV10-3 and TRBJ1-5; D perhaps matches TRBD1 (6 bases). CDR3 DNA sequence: TGTGCCATCAGTGTGAACGGGGCAGGGGAGCCCCAGCATTTT. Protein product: CAISVNGAGEPQHF.